The following is a TCR beta chain sequence with its context. Researchers built TCR beta cDNA using 5'RACE template switching with UMIs. TCRdb re-analyzed the 5' RACE reads; it lists each CDR3 protein once, without DNA. This sample contains 140,000 or so distinct CDR3 sequences. This sample was taken from a study of T cells expressing NK-cell markers. About the study: The study sequenced eight donors, seven HCMV-seropositive and one seronegative.

CDR1 is MDHEN, CDR2 SYDVKM, per germline. The CDR3 length is 13 residues. The sample was blood T cells: a sorted CD56 or NKG2C T cell subset, CD4+ or CD8+ T cells, or bulk PBMC T cells (not recorded which). The source of this sequence is a young man in good health. The J gene is TRBJ2-6, the V gene TRBV28. The CDR3 sequence: CASSSGGANVLTF.